This TCR beta chain stems from a study of blood T cell repertoires in COVID-19. This clone has just a few counts. The germline CDR1 and CDR2 sequences are SGHVS and FQNEAQ. The V and J ends lost 4 bases and 5 bases, in that order; junction bases with no gene match: 19. The CDR3 length is 21 residues. Clones were read by immunoSEQ multiplex PCR, and TCRdb kept only the in-frame ones, dropping some. The sample lists about 200,000 clones, approximately 84% occurring once. Sample: peripheral blood. The chain uses TRBV7-8 and TRBJ2-2, with 13 bases matching TRBD2. The receptor's source is a human donor with acute or convalescent COVID-19. The donor label of this sample is uncertain. The CDR3 spells CASSSRPDGLAGAGWTGELFF. The CDR3 coding sequence is TGTGCCAGCAGCTCCCGGCCCGATGGACTAGCGGGAGCGGGCTGGACCGGGGAGCTGTTTTTT.